One T cell receptor (beta chain) is described in this entry. This record comes from a study of shared clonotypes between healthy human individuals. This CDR3 is built from 18 residues. Unmatched junction bases numbered 15, after V lost 5 bases and J lost 8 bases. Germline values: CDR1 SGHAT, CDR2 FQNNGV. Using immunoSEQ multiplex PCR, the repertoire was profiled, and TCRdb retains in-frame clones only, with some absent. The sample contains 2 million or so clones, 95% of which appear only once. V gene TRBV11-2 combines with J gene TRBJ1-4; TRBD1 aligns across 12 bases. This receptor was taken from a man aged 18-30 years in good health. The sample comprised naive CD4+ T cells sorted from blood. Subset specified: CD45RA+ positively selected. In DNA form, the CDR3 reads TGTGCCAGCAGCGCCTTAATCGGGACAGGGGGCGTAGGGGAAAAACTGTTTTTT. Translation gives CASSALIGTGGVGEKLFF.